This T cell receptor beta chain was sequenced in a study of T cells in Graves' hyperthyroidism and ophthalmopathy (dated by TCRdb to between 2019 and 2020). Regarding the study in general: Peripheral blood samples were taken at initial diagnosis, before any treatment was given. TCR V-J signatures able to tell the groups apart were searched for in a discovery cohort of 95 to 100 patients, of whom 43 had Graves' ophthalmopathy and around 56 had stable Graves' hyperthyroidism. An independent validation cohort of around 20 hyperthyroidism patients and 15 or so patients who later progressed to ophthalmopathy tested prospective prediction of ophthalmopathy. For training and testing, the 110 or so patients in the discovery cohort were randomly divided in a 7:3 ratio. In addition, the study compared T-cell repertoires in thyroid tissue and in blood from five or six Graves' hyperthyroidism patients. After blood sampling, hyperthyroidism patients were treated with methimazole at a starting dose of 30 mg daily, and ophthalmopathy patients were treated with high-dose intravenous methylprednisolone. TCR Vbeta CDR3 sequencing of approximately 140 peripheral blood samples (approximately 44 ophthalmopathy, roughly 74 hyperthyroidism and approximately 17 progressor patients) is reported in the paper. What the work shows at the level of the full study, not this receptor alone: In validation, the model predicted progression to ophthalmopathy a median of roughly 6.2 months before onset, with roughly 68% sensitivity and roughly 79% specificity. A model built on a 13 V-J signature distinguished ophthalmopathy from stable hyperthyroidism, reaching around 87% sensitivity and about 81% specificity in cross-validation and 80%/75% in testing. Blood samples also contained most of the expanded thyroid clonotypes (frequency above 0.001), which suggests that blood repertoires may reflect thyroid immune responses. Sample size was not statistically predetermined, and blinding of investigators to group allocation was not performed.

Hyperthyroidism patients were aged 18 to 65 years and newly diagnosed, with disease duration of less than 2 months. Any patient with an uncontrolled infection, another autoimmune disease, pregnancy or lactation was excluded. Clinical symptoms, serum thyroxine and TRAb, thyroid ultrasound, and orbital computed tomography formed the basis for the diagnoses. For progressor patients, blood was drawn at the first diagnosis of hyperthyroidism, before any ophthalmopathy symptoms had appeared. Ficoll-Paque density gradient centrifugation was used to isolate PBMCs from about 10 ml of fresh peripheral blood. Progressor patients were first diagnosed with Graves' hyperthyroidism and then developed ophthalmopathy during follow-up. Total RNA was extracted using Trizol reagent, and RNA quality was assessed on an Agilent 2100 Bioanalyzer. TCR beta CDR3 regions were amplified from RNA transcripts. The first round of RT-PCR for the TCR CDR3 was performed with the HTBI primer set and the Qiagen OneStep RT-PCR kit. A second multiplex PCR round built the libraries, followed by size selection and purification. The libraries were sequenced on an Illumina HiSeq2000 using paired-end 100 bp reads. The study's own analysis went as follows. Raw data were processed with SOAPnuke, discarding reads with adapters, uncalled bases, mean Phred below 15, or no exact constant-primer or identifier match. COPE v1.2.5 was used to merge high-quality paired reads, and clonotypes were defined as unique nucleotide sequences. Clonotypes were aligned to IMGT TRBV, TRBD and TRBJ reference segments using MiTCR v1.1. Only V-J combinations with frequency above 0.0001, covering 99% to 99.2% of repertoires, were analysed. The TCS score was defined as F50 (clonal expansion) divided by E x V (chaos), with BLOSUM62-based TCRdist calculated between CDR3 peptides within each V-J. Welch's t-statistics and random forest reduced around 510 V-J features to 13, which were used in a naive Bayes classifier (R e1071). TCRdb trimmed the raw reads at Q25, called clones with MiXCR and kept productive beta chains. All rows with the same CDR3 protein become a single entry with the most common DNA and genes. In this record, the V and J calls reflect TCRdb's handling and not the investigators' own analysis. The table for this sample lists about 360,000 distinct CDR3 sequences; 13% of them were counted only once. About 20% of the sample lies in the top ten.

About this clonotype: The specificity of this receptor is unknown. Nothing much larger sits one base from this clone, and base qualities are not available.

Reading the germline V gene (reference sequence) gives CDR1 PRHDT and CDR2 FYEKMQ. Relative to germline, V is 3 bases shorter and J is 5 bases shorter, with 13 bases between their ends. Taken from cysteine to phenylalanine, the CDR3 has 14 residues. Left in the record is the CDR3 DNA by itself, 42 bases read in frame from the first base. The rearranged chain carries TRBV13 and TRBJ1-2; TRBD1 is a possible D gene, resting on 6 matching bases. This clonotype was obtained from a man aged 30 to 39 with Graves' hyperthyroidism that later progressed to Graves' ophthalmopathy. Sequences were obtained from blood. The sequenced DNA is TGTGCCAGCAGCTTGGCAGGGGATCGGTATGGCTACACCTTC. Translation gives CASSLAGDRYGYTF.